Presented here are 13 T cell receptor beta chains from one specimen sequenced in a study of blood T cell repertoires in COVID-19. The method was immunoSEQ multiplex PCR; TCRdb's version includes in-frame clones alone and lacks a portion of them. The table lists over 120,000 clones, 80% of them singletons. The sample taken for sequencing was peripheral blood. The source of these receptors is a man aged 70 or older who had recovered from COVID-19.

The chain links TRBV18 to TRBJ2-7; perhaps TRBD2 as D (7 bases). The CDR3 is 13 amino acids. V lost 4 bases and J 7 bases, leaving 14 bases between the germline ends. CDR1 KGHSH and CDR2 LQKENI come from the germline V gene. The CDR3 region has the DNA TGTGCCAGCTCACGAGGGGGGGCGTTGGAGCAGTACTTC. Its translation is CASSRGGALEQYF. Looking up the rest from reference TRBV18 and TRBJ2-7 gives the full variable domain: NAGVMQNPRHLVRRRGQEARLRCSPMKGHSHVYWYRQLPEEGLKFMVYLQKENIIDESGMPKERFSAEFPKEGPSILRIQQVVRGDSAAYFCASSRGGALEQYFGPGTRLTVT.

V usage is TRBV7-3 and J usage is TRBJ2-7, with 9 bases fitting TRBD1. The germline V gene has CDR1 SGHTA and CDR2 FQGTGA. This CDR3 contains 17 residues. After removal of 1 base from V and 6 bases from J, the junction contained 13 bases not matched to a gene. CDR3 sequence (DNA): TGTGCCAGCAGCTTAAGTTTGTGGTGGGACAGGGAGGGCGAGCAGTACTTC. Amino acids: CASSLSLWWDREGEQYF.

The gene calls are TRBV29-1 and TRBJ2-1; 9 positions agree with TRBD1. Losses at the gene ends were 6 bases for V and 6 bases for J; bases not matched to a gene: 6. This CDR3 region has 13 residues. Germline CDR1 is SQVTM and CDR2 is ANQGSEA. CDR3 sequence (DNA): TGCAGCGTCGGACAGGGGACTATCAATGAGCAGTTCTTC. The encoded protein is CSVGQGTINEQFF.

The V call is TRBV5-1, the J call TRBJ2-1, with 12 bases lining up with TRBD2. This CDR3 is built from 15 residues. Looked up from germline, CDR1 is SGHRS and CDR2 is YFSETQ. J gave up 10 bases and V 5 bases, and 10 bases lay outside the gene matches. In DNA, the CDR3 is TGCGCCAGCAGTTCGACTAGCGGGAGATCTGGGGAGCAGTTCTTC. This sequence encodes CASSSTSGRSGEQFF.

The rearrangement uses TRBV14 and TRBJ2-7, with unresolved D. Germline lookup yields CDR1 SGHDN and CDR2 FVKESK. The CDR3 loop spans 16 amino acids. V was clipped by 4 bases and J by 0 bases, with 16 bases between them. CDR3 DNA: TGTGCCAGCAGCCCCCTCCGACAAGGAAGCTCCTACGAGCAGTACTTC. The encoded protein is CASSPLRQGSSYEQYF.

The rearrangement uses TRBV30 and TRBJ1-2; a weak D match, TRBD1 (6 bases). CDR3 size: 14 residues. Germline V gene sequence: CDR1 GTSNPN, CDR2 SVGIG (reference sequence). The chain's CDR3 is CAYDMGAQSYGYTF. The CDR3 region has the DNA TGTGCATACGACATGGGGGCGCAGAGCTATGGCTACACCTTC.

The chain joins TRBV7-2 to TRBJ2-5; 9 bases are a match to TRBD2. V shed 6 bases, J shed 6 bases, and the junction held 11 bases outside the gene matches. Germline assignment: CDR1 SGHTA and CDR2 FQGNSA. The CDR3 is made up of 15 amino acids. CDR3 DNA sequence: TGTGCCAGCAGACCCGGGACTAGCAGTCCTCAGACCCAGTACTTC. It translates to CASRPGTSSPQTQYF.

This clone has only a few counts. V is TRBV4-2 and J is TRBJ1-1; unclear D gene. The germline CDR1 and CDR2 sequences are LGHNA and YNFKEQ. V lost 5 bases and J 0 bases, leaving 13 bases between the germline ends. The CDR3 has 15 amino acids. In nucleotides, the CDR3 is TGTGCCAGCAGCGAGGCACTAACTATGAACACTGAAGCTTTCTTT. Translating it yields CASSEALTMNTEAFF.

This chain links TRBV7-9 with TRBJ1-5; D gene ambiguous. Germline loops: CDR1 SEHNR, CDR2 FQNEAQ (reference sequence). The CDR3 totals 13 residues. V shed 1 base and J shed 7 bases, with 8 bases lying between them. For the CDR3, the DNA is TGTGCCAGCAGCTTAGGAGGGTTACAGCCCCAGCATTTT. It is translated as CASSLGGLQPQHF.

This clone has a handful of counts. V and J are TRBV6-6 and TRBJ2-1, with 12 bases aligning to TRBD2. Germline CDR1 and CDR2: MNHNY and SVGAGI (reference sequence). V lost 5 bases, J lost 6 bases, and 5 bases stayed unmatched. The CDR3 is made up of 15 amino acids. As DNA, the CDR3 is TGTGCCAGCAGTAGAACGACTAGCGGGGGCAATGAGCAGTTCTTC. Its protein product is CASSRTTSGGNEQFF.

The chain has TRBV15 and TRBJ2-1; D perhaps matches TRBD1 (6 bases). Trimming cost V 1 base and J 8 bases, with 15 bases left between them. This CDR3 region has 15 residues. The germline V gene encodes CDR1 LNHNV and CDR2 YYDKDF (reference sequence). The CDR3 loop reads CATSRGTGMQHEQFF. The CDR3 coding sequence is TGTGCCACCAGCAGAGGTACAGGGATGCAGCATGAGCAGTTCTTC. Variable domain in full (rest from reference TRBV15 and TRBJ2-1): DAMVIQNPRYQVTQFGKPVTLSCSQTLNHNVMYWYQQKSSQAPKLLFHYYDKDFNNEADTPDNFQSRRPNTSFCFLDIRSPGLGDTAMYLCATSRGTGMQHEQFFGPGTRLTVL.

This clone occurred once. The gene calls are TRBV7-2 and TRBJ2-7, with a possible D match to TRBD2 (6 bases). V was trimmed by 1 base and J by 4 bases, leaving 14 bases between them. Germline V gene sequence: CDR1 SGHTA, CDR2 FQGNSA. The CDR3 is made up of 15 amino acids. The CDR3 region has the DNA TGTGCCAGCAGCTTAGGTCCGGGAGATATGTACGAGCAGTACTTC. Its translation: CASSLGPGDMYEQYF.

This chain links TRBV28 with TRBJ1-1; D uncertain. V gave up 4 bases and J gave up 10 bases, with 16 bases separating them. The length of the CDR3 is 13 residues. The germline gives CDR1 MDHEN, CDR2 SYDVKM. The CDR3 loop is CASSWVRTKGAFF. The DNA of the CDR3 is TGTGCCAGCAGTTGGGTGAGAACTAAAGGAGCTTTCTTT.